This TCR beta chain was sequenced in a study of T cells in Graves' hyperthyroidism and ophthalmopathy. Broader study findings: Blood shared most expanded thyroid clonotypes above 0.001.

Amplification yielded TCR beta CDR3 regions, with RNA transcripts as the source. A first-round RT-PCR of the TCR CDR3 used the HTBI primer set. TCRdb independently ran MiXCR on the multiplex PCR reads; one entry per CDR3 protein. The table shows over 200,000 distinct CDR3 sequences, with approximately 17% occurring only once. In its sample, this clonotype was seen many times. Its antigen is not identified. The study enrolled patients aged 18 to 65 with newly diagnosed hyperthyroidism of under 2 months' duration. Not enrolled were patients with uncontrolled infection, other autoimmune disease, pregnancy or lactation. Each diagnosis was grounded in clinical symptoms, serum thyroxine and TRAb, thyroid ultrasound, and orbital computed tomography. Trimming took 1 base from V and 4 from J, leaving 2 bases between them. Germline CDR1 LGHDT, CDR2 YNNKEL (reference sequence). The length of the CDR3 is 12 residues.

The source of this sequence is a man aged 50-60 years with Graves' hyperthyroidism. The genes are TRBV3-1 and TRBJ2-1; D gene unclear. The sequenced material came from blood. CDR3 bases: TGTGCCAGCAGCCAAGGATACAATGAGCAGTTCTTC. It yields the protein CASSQGYNEQFF.